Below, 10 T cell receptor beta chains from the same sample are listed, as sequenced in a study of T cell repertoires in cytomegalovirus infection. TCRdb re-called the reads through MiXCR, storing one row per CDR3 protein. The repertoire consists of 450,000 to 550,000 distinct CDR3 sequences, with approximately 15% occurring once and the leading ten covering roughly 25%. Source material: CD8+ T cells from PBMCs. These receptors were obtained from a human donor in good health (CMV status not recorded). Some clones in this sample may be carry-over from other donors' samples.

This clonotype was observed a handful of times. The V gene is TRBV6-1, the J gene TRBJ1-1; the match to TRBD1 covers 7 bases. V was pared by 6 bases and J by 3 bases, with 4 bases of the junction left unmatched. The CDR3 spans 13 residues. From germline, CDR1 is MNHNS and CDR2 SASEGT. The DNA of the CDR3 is TGTGCCAGCAGGGAACAGGGGTACACTGAAGCTTTCTTT. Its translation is CASREQGYTEAFF.

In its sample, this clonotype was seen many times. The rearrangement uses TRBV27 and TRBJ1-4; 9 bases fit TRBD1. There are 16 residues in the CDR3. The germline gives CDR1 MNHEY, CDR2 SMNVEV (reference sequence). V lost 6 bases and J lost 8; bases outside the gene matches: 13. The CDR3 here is CASSYRGRGGEEKLFF. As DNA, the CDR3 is TGTGCCAGCAGCTACAGGGGGCGAGGAGGGGAAGAAAAACTGTTTTTT.

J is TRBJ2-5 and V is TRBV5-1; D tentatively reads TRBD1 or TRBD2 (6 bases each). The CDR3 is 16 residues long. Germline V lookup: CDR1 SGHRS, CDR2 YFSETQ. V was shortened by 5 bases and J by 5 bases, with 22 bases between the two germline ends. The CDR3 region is CASSQGLGGPRETQYF. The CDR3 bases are TGCGCCAGCAGTCAGGGCTTGGGGGGCCCAAGGGAGACCCAGTACTTC.

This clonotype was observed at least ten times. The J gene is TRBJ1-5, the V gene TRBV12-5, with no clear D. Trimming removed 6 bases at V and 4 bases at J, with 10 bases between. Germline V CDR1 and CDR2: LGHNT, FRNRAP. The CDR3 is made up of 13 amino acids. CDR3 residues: CASGLSWNQPQHF. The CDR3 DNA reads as TGTGCTAGTGGCCTCAGCTGGAATCAGCCCCAGCATTTT. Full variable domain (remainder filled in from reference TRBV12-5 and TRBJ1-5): DARVTQTPRHKVTEMGQEVTMRCQPILGHNTVFWYRQTMMQGLELLAYFRNRAPLDDSGMPKDRFSAEMPDATLATLKIQPSEPRDSAVYFCASGLSWNQPQHFGDGTRLSIL.

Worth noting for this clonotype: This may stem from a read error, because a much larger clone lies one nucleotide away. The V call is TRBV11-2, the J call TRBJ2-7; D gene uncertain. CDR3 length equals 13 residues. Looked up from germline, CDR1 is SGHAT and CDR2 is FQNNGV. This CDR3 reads CASGLNAVYEQYF. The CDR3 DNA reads TGTGCCAGCGGCTTAAATGCGGTCTACGAGCAGTACTTC.

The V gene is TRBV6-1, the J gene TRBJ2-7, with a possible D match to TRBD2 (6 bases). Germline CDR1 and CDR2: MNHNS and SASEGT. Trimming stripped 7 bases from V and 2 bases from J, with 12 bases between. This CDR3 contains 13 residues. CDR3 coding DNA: TGTGCCAGCACCCCCCTAGCGACCTACGAGCAGTACTTC. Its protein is CASTPLATYEQYF.

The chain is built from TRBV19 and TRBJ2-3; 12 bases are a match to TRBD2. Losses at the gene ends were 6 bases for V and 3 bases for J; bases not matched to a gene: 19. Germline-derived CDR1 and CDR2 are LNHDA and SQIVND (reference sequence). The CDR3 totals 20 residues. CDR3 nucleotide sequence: TGTGCCAGTAGGGCTCGGACTAGCGGGGAACCCATTTACCTGACAGATACGCAGTATTTT. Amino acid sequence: CASRARTSGEPIYLTDTQYF.

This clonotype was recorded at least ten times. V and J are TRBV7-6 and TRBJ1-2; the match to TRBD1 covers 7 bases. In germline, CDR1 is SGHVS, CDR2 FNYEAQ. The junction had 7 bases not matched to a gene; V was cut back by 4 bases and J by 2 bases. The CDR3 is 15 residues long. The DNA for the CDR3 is TGTGCCAGCAGCTCCCGACAGGGAAACAACTATGGCTACACCTTC. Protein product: CASSSRQGNNYGYTF. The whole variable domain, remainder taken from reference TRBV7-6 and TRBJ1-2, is GAGVSQSPRYKVTKRGQDVALRCDPISGHVSLYWYRQALGQGPEFLTYFNYEAQQDKSGLPNDRFSAERPEGSISTLTIQRTEQRDSAMYRCASSSRQGNNYGYTFGSGTRLTVV.

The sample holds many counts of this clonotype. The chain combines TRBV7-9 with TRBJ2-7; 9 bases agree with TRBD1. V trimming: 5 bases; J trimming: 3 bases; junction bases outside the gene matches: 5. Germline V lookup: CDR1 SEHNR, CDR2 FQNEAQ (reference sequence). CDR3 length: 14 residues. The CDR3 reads CASSDGTGLYEQYF. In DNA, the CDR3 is TGTGCCAGCAGCGATGGGACAGGGCTCTACGAGCAGTACTTC.

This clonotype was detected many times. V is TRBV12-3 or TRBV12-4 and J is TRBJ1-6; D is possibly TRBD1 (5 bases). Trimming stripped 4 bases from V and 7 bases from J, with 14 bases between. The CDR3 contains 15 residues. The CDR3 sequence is CASSSRQTLNSPLHF. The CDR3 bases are TGTGCCAGCAGTTCACGACAGACGCTCAATTCACCCCTCCACTTT.